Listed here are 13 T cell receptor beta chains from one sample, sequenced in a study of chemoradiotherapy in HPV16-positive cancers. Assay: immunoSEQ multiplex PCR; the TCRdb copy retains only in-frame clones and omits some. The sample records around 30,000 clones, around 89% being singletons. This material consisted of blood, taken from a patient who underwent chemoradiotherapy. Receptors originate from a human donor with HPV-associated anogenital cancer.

The CDR3 protein is CASSRILRGQSRANVLTF. DNA of the CDR3: TGTGCCAGCAGCAGAATCTTACGAGGACAAAGTCGGGCCAACGTCCTGACTTTC. The chain recombines TRBV7-1 with TRBJ2-6; D is possibly TRBD1 (5 bases). TRBV7-1 is identified as an open reading frame with a role that is uncertain. V was trimmed by 5 bases and J by 5 bases, leaving 22 bases between them. The CDR3 consists of 18 residues.

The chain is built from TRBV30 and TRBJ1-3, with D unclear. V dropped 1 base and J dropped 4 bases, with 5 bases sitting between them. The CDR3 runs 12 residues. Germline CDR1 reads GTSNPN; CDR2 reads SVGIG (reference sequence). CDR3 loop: CAWSGAGNTIYF. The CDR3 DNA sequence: TGTGCCTGGAGTGGGGCGGGAAACACCATATATTTT.

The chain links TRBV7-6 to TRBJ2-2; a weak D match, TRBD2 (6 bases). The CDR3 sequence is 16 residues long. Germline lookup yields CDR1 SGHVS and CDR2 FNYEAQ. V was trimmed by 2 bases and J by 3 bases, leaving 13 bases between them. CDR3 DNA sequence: TGTGCCAGCAGCTTAAACACGGGAGCAGACACCGGGGAGCTGTTTTTT. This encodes CASSLNTGADTGELFF.

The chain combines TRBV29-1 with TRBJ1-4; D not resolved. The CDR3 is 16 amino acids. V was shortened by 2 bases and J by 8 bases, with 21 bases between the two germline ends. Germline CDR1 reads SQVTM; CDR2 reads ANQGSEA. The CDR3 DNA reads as TGCAGCGTTGAATCCCTCCCCCCTGGGAATGGGGAAAAACTGTTTTTT. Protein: CSVESLPPGNGEKLFF.

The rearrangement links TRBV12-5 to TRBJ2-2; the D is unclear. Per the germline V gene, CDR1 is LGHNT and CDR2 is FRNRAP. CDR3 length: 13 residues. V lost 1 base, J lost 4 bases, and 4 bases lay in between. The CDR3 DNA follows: TGTGCTAGTGGTTTGGGGGGCACCGGGGAGCTGTTTTTT. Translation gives CASGLGGTGELFF. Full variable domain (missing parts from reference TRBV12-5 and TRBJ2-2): DARVTQTPRHKVTEMGQEVTMRCQPILGHNTVFWYRQTMMQGLELLAYFRNRAPLDDSGMPKDRFSAEMPDATLATLKIQPSEPRDSAVYFCASGLGGTGELFFGEGSRLTVL.

CDR3 coding DNA: TGTGCCAGCAGCTTAGGCACTGGACTGACGAACTATGGCTACACCTTC. Translating gives CASSLGTGLTNYGYTF. The chain has TRBV7-2 and TRBJ1-2; no definite D call. V lost 1 base, J lost 2 bases, and 14 bases lay in between. CDR1 is SGHTA and CDR2 is FQGNSA in the germline V gene. CDR3 length equals 16 residues.

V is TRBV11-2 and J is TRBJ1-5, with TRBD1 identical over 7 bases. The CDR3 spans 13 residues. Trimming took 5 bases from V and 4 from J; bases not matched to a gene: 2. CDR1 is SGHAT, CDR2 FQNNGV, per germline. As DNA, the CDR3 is TGTGCCAGCAGCCCAGGGGGGAATCAGCCCCAGCATTTT. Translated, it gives CASSPGGNQPQHF.

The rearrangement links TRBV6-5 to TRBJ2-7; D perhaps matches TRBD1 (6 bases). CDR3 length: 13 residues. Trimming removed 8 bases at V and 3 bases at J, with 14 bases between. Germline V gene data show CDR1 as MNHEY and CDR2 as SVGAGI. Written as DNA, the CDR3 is TGTGCCAGCGGTCGCAGGGGATTCTACGAGCAGTACTTC. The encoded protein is CASGRRGFYEQYF.

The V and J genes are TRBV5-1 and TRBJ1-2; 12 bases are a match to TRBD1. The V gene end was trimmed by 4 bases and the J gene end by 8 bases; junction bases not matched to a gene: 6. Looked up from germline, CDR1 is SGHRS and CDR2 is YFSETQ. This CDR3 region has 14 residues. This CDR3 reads CASSEPGQGAGYTF. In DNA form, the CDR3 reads TGCGCCAGCAGCGAACCGGGACAGGGGGCGGGCTACACCTTC.

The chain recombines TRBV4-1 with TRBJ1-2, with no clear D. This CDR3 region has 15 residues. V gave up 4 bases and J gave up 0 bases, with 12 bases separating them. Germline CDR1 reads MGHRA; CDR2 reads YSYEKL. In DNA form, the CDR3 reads TGCGCCAGCAGCCCCGCCGGTATTTCTAACTATGGCTACACCTTC. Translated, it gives CASSPAGISNYGYTF.

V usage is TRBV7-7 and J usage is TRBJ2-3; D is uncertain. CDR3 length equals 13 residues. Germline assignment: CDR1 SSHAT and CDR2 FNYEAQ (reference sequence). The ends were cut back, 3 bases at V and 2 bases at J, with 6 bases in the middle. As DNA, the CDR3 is TGTGCCAGCAGCTTGCGCCTCACAGATACGCAGTATTTT. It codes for CASSLRLTDTQYF.

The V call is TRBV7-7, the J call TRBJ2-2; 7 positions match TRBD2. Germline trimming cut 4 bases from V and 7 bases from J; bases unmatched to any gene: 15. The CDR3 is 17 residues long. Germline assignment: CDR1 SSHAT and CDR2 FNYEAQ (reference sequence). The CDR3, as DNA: TGTGCCAGCAGCTCCAATCCGGGGGGACTCCTCCACGGGGAGCTGTTTTTT. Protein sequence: CASSSNPGGLLHGELFF.

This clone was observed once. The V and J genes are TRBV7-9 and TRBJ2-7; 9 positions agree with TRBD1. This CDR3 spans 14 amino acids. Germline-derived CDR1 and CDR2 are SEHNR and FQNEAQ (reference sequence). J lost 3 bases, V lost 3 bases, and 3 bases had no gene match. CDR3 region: CASSLGQGYYEQYF. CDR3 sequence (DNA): TGTGCCAGCAGCTTGGGACAGGGCTACTACGAGCAGTACTTC.